This TCR beta chain stems from a study of blood T cell repertoires in COVID-19. Study details: PBMCs, B-cell-depleted T cells, or T cells provided the cDNA or gDNA that made up the material.

The CDR3 has 15 amino acids. V lost 2 bases and J lost 1, with 9 bases in between. The germline V gene has CDR1 LGHDT and CDR2 YNNKEL (reference sequence). This clone came up once. Original processing methods: Amplified reference gene primers provided the basis for estimating nucleated cell counts. TCRdb's table, derived via immunoSEQ multiplex PCR, lists solely in-frame clones and lacks some. That table supplies the V and J calls and clone size; D and trimming were determined from the DNA. The data show about 73,000 clones, about 91% seen once. What was sequenced was peripheral blood. The clonotype was recovered from a man at least 80 years old with acute or convalescent COVID-19. The chain joins TRBV3-1 (or the pseudogene TRBV3-2) to TRBJ1-5; tentative D call: TRBD1 (5 bases). CDR3 nucleotides: TGTGCCAGCAGCCAATGGGGGGAAAGCAATCAGCCCCAGCATTTT. It encodes CASSQWGESNQPQHF.